In this sample, the clone carrying this TCR beta chain is medium-sized (0.01 to 0.1%). Unique molecular identifiers were affixed to single, distinct cDNA molecules. One entry per CDR3 protein results from TCRdb running MiXCR on the 5' RACE reads. Here the sample spans more than 25,000 distinct CDR3 sequences, less than 10% being singletons. The data derive from a study of early T cells in non-severe SARS-CoV-2 infection. At the level of the study: Sequenced bulk RNA came from whole blood that was unsorted, and chains were unpaired.

Germline V gives CDR1 SQVTM, CDR2 ANQGSEA. J was trimmed by 7 bases and V by 4 bases; bases with no gene match: 3. The CDR3 totals 12 residues. The clonotype was recovered from an adult who was a healthcare worker with PCR-confirmed SARS-CoV-2 infection or an uninfected control (not recorded which). Sequencing was performed on whole blood. The chain uses TRBV29-1 and TRBJ2-4; 8 bases are a match to TRBD2. CDR3 region: CSVAGGGNIQYF. DNA of the CDR3: TGCAGCGTTGCAGGCGGGGGGAACATTCAGTACTTC.